This section outlines one T cell receptor (beta chain) sequence together with its context. The specificity of this receptor is unknown. Base qualities were left out, and no much larger clone turns up one base away. V ends up 10 bases short and J 4 bases short, with an unmatched junction base count of 17. From the cysteine up to the phenylalanine, the CDR3 has a length of 16 residues. Only the CDR3 part of the read is kept: 48 bases, read in frame from the first base. Sequences LNHDA (CDR1) and SQIVND (CDR2) are obtained from the germline V gene (reference sequence). Preparation of the library involved the immunoSEQ multiplex PCR assay. The paper's data handling went like this. A statistical classification framework was built to diagnose cytomegalovirus status from the catalog of TCR beta chain sequences. Drawn from immuneACCESS, this table holds only the in-frame rearrangements with V and J called that TCRdb kept. Clones are partly lost; checked studies trace under half to an unresolved V gene and leave the rest unexplained. V and J calls and clone size are those listed in that table; D and trimming were worked out from the DNA. Present in this sample are 50,000 to 65,000 clones, just under 95% of which were seen just once. Roughly 6.6% of the sample goes to the ten largest clones.

This sample is drawn from a study of cytomegalovirus exposure and HLA in healthy donors (dated by TCRdb to the late 2010s). General notes on the study: According to a later analysis, the approximately 120 validation repertoires were produced on the same platform as the approximately 620 repertoires of the first cohort. A separate validation cohort of 100 to 150 different subjects was used in addition to the approximately 670-subject first cohort. The aim of the study was to test whether cataloging public T cell receptors could identify signatures of past pathogen exposure. To predict cytomegalovirus infection status, the study combined high-throughput TCR immunosequencing, statistical association of individual TCRs with disease status, and machine learning.

Separate from the approximately 700-subject first cohort, the validation cohort of roughly 110 subjects was the group to which the donors belonged. General study outcomes and caveats: A few of the identified cytomegalovirus-associated TCR beta chains were confirmed in vitro to be specific for cytomegalovirus antigens. Of the cluster scores, 85% to 95% were above 0 in a later analysis, which found that TCRs clustered in the first cohort also tended to co-occur in the 110 or so validation repertoires. A later analysis had no HLA typing for the validation cohort, so co-occurrence there was scored across all 110 or so repertoires. Most TCR sequences were observed very rarely across donors, whereas some public TCRs were present in many individuals. The study gave a list of under 200 TCR beta chains associated with cytomegalovirus. The classifier was reported to diagnose cytomegalovirus status with high specificity and sensitivity in both the original and validation cohorts. It was suggested by the authors that the approach could potentially be generalized to other disease states and immunological phenotypes.

The source is a woman aged 18-29 years in good health and CMV-seropositive. Recombination joined TRBV19 with TRBJ1-2; 8 junctional bases match TRBD1. Sequencing input: PBMCs. The bases read TGTGCCACCTTAGATCTCCGGGACAGGTCCGGCTATGGCTACACCTTC. Translated, this gives CATLDLRDRSGYGYTF.